These T cell receptor beta chains were read from a single sample in a study of glioma-infiltrating T cells after dendritic cell vaccination. Sequenced by immunoSEQ multiplex PCR; TCRdb stores in-frame clones only, minus some. Seen here are roughly 80,000 clones, around 87% observed once, and the top ten hold around 2.1%. The specimen comprised blood, sampled after dendritic cell vaccination. These receptors were obtained from a human donor with glioblastoma. Each CDR3 is given with its conserved first and last residue. D genes are given only for firm matches. Expanded clones are given a class, and other clones once, few, many or no size at all.

v_gene	d_gene	abundance	j_gene	CDR3nt	CDR3aa
TRBV6-5	-	few	TRBJ1-1	TGTGCCAGCAGTTACGCCAGGAACACTGAAGCTTTCTTT	CASSYARNTEAFF
TRBV19	-	-	TRBJ1-2	TGTGCCAGTAGTAAGGTAGGAGAAGATGGCTACACCTTC	CASSKVGEDGYTF
TRBV7-3	TRBD2	-	TRBJ2-3	TGTGCCAGCAGCTCCCGGGGGGGGACTAGCGGTTTTACGCAGTATTTT	CASSSRGGTSGFTQYF
TRBV10-3	TRBD2	-	TRBJ2-3	TGTGCCAGCCGAGGAGAGCGGGGGGGCACAGATACGCAGTATTTT	CASRGERGGTDTQYF
TRBV29-1	TRBD2	-	TRBJ2-1	TGCAGCGAACGGAGGGCTAGCGGGGGGGGTGAGCAGTTCTTC	CSERRASGGGEQFF
TRBV10-3	-	once	TRBJ2-5	TGTGCCATCAGCCTTACAGGGTCCCAAGAGACCCAGTACTTC	CAISLTGSQETQYF
TRBV11-3	-	-	TRBJ2-2	TGTGCCAGCAGCTTTCGGGTTACCGGGGAGCTGTTTTTT	CASSFRVTGELFF
TRBV5-1	TRBD1	-	TRBJ1-2	TGCGCCAGCAGCCCGACAGGGGGCGCGAACTATGGCTACACCTTC	CASSPTGGANYGYTF
TRBV27	TRBD1	-	TRBJ2-7	TGTGCCAGTCGAAGGGGACAGGGTAGCTACGAGCAGTACTTC	CASRRGQGSYEQYF
TRBV2	-	-	TRBJ2-1	TGTGCCAGCAGTGAGTTGCGGGCCTCCTACAATGAGCAGTTCTTC	CASSELRASYNEQFF
TRBV4-1	TRBD2	-	TRBJ2-5	TGCGCCAGCAGCCTCCTGGGACTAGATAGGGAGACCCAGTACTTC	CASSLLGLDRETQYF
TRBV27	TRBD2	-	TRBJ2-4	TGTGCCAGCAGTCCAAAAGCGGGGGGGCCGGACATTCAGTACTTC	CASSPKAGGPDIQYF
TRBV7-3	-	-	TRBJ1-2	TGTGCCAGCAGCTTAACGGGCGCAGACTATGGCTACACCTTC	CASSLTGADYGYTF
TRBV2	-	-	TRBJ1-6	TGTGCCAGCAGTGGGGCAGGGGCAGATTCACCCCTCCACTTT	CASSGAGADSPLHF
TRBV7-9	TRBD1	-	TRBJ2-5	TGTGCCAGCAGTACAGGGGTGGAAGAGACCCAGTACTTC	CASSTGVEETQYF
TRBV30	TRBD2	once	TRBJ2-5	TGTGCCTGGAGTGTGGGACTAGCGGGGAGCCAAGAGACCCAGTACTTC	CAWSVGLAGSQETQYF
TRBV6-5	TRBD1	-	TRBJ1-2	TGTGCCAGCAGTCTGGACAGGGTTGCTGGCTACACCTTC	CASSLDRVAGYTF
TRBV6-5	-	-	TRBJ2-1	TGTGCCAGCAGTTACGAAGGGGGGGTCCTATGGGAGCAGTTCTTC	CASSYEGGVLWEQFF
TRBV19	TRBD1	-	TRBJ2-2	TGTGCCAGTAGCCTGGGGGACAGGACTAACACCGGGGAGCTGTTTTTT	CASSLGDRTNTGELFF
TRBV7-9	TRBD1	once	TRBJ1-5	TGTGCCAGCAGCTTAGGGGACAGCACCAATCAGCCCCAGCATTTT	CASSLGDSTNQPQHF
TRBV19	TRBD1	few	TRBJ1-1	TGTGCCAGTAACAGGGGGACTGAAGCTTTCTTT	CASNRGTEAFF
TRBV11-3	TRBD2	-	TRBJ2-2	TGTGCCAGCAGCTCGTCTACTAGCGGGCTTGACACCGGGGAGCTGTTTTTT	CASSSSTSGLDTGELFF
TRBV18	-	-	TRBJ1-2	TGTGCCAGCTCCTCGCAGGGATTAAACTATGGCTACACCTTC	CASSSQGLNYGYTF